This T cell receptor beta chain is from a study of T cell changes during pregnancy in multiple sclerosis. Profiled with immunoSEQ multiplex PCR; TCRdb holds only in-frame clones, not every one. The data show 40,000 or so clones, about 89% seen once. Germline values: CDR1 MDHEN, CDR2 SYDVKM. Germline trimming cut 7 bases from V and 3 bases from J; bases unmatched to any gene: 6. The length of the CDR3 is 14 residues. Only one count was recorded for this clone. The specimen comprised CD4+ T cells from peripheral blood mononuclear cells, sampled in the third trimester of pregnancy. V and J are TRBV28 and TRBJ2-7; TRBD2 matches 10 bases. The receptor's source is a female donor in good health, enrolled as a control in a pregnancy study. Written as DNA, the CDR3 is TGTGCCAGCACCTCCGGGACTAGCGTCTACGAGCAGTACTTC. Its translation: CASTSGTSVYEQYF.